The present T cell receptor (beta chain) was sequenced within a study of long-term antiretroviral therapy in people with HIV. From germline, CDR1 is SEHNR and CDR2 FQNEAQ (reference sequence). The V end lost 1 base, the J end lost 4 bases, and 10 bases lay between the germline ends. This CDR3 is built from 14 residues. At the survey level, the v3.0 immunoSEQ assay was run. Libraries were prepared by immunoSEQ multiplex PCR; TCRdb keeps only in-frame clonotypes and omits some of them. The sample contains over 15,000 clones, around four fifths of which appear only once. General observations from the study: Transplant donor controls retained higher diversity, though diversity increased after ART. Researchers lacked any data on ART adherence, viral resistance or therapy changes.

One or more pre-ART and two or more post-ART PBMC samples were available from each donor. The samples, holding roughly 0.9-10 million cryopreserved PBMC, were thawed before DNA extraction was carried out. Of note for this clone: Its antigen is as yet unknown.

This chain joins TRBV7-9 and TRBJ1-1; D ambiguous. The TCR originated in a man younger than 45 with HIV. This sample comprised unsorted PBMCs, obtained approximately 2.2 years before starting antiretroviral therapy. The CDR3 loop is CASSLVTAATEAFF. CDR3 sequence (DNA): TGTGCCAGCAGCTTAGTTACGGCCGCCACTGAAGCTTTCTTT.